This is a list of T cell receptor beta chains from one sample in a study of identical twins. TCRdb reprocessed the 5' RACE reads via MiXCR and lists one record per CDR3 protein. The data show more than 400,000 distinct CDR3 sequences, 15% seen once. These same data were also listed under a study on yellow fever vaccine responses in identical twins.

The sample consisted of CD4+ T cells sorted from blood. The receptors were sampled from a woman aged 18 to 35 in good health. Each CDR3 is given with its conserved first and last residue. The D gene is left open where the match is weak. Size is omitted from some rows. Given values are once, few, many or a class for expanded clones.

CDR3 DNA: TGTGCCAGGAGGAAACGTTCAACTAATGAAAAACTGTTTTTT
CDR3 protein: CARRKRSTNEKLFF
clone size: few
D gene: .
J gene: TRBJ1-4
V gene: TRBV4-2

CDR3 DNA: TGTGCCAGCAGTTCACCAGGGGGTAACTATGGCTACACCTTC
CDR3 protein: CASSSPGGNYGYTF
clone size: few
D gene: TRBD1
J gene: TRBJ1-2
V gene: TRBV28

CDR3 DNA: TGCAGCGTAGGAGATACGCAGTATTTT
CDR3 protein: CSVGDTQYF
clone size: .
D gene: .
J gene: TRBJ2-3
V gene: TRBV29-1

CDR3 DNA: TGTGCCAGCAGGGGGGTCGAGGCAGGAACTTCTGAAGCTTTCTTT
CDR3 protein: CASRGVEAGTSEAFF
clone size: .
D gene: .
J gene: TRBJ1-1
V gene: TRBV27

CDR3 DNA: TGCAGTGCTAGTTCGCCCCCACGAGGGGGGAATGAGCAGTTCTTC
CDR3 protein: CSASSPPRGGNEQFF
clone size: .
D gene: .
J gene: TRBJ2-1
V gene: TRBV20-1

CDR3 DNA: TGTGCCACCAGCACCTCTACAGGGTTAGGTTTTTTT
CDR3 protein: CATSTSTGLGFF
clone size: few
D gene: .
J gene: TRBJ1-4
V gene: TRBV15

CDR3 DNA: TGTGCCAGCAAGAGATCGACAGATGCGAACACCGGGGAGCTGTTTTTT
CDR3 protein: CASKRSTDANTGELFF
clone size: .
D gene: .
J gene: TRBJ2-2
V gene: TRBV12-3/TRBV12-4

CDR3 DNA: TGTGCCAGCAGCAGAACAGATACGCAGTATTTT
CDR3 protein: CASSRTDTQYF
clone size: many
D gene: .
J gene: TRBJ2-3
V gene: TRBV12-3/TRBV12-4

CDR3 DNA: TGTGCCATCAGTCAGGAGGGTAACGGGGAGCTGTTTTTT
CDR3 protein: CAISQEGNGELFF
clone size: few
D gene: .
J gene: TRBJ2-2
V gene: TRBV10-3

CDR3 DNA: TGTGTCGCCTCGGATTACAATGAGCAGTTCTTC
CDR3 protein: CVASDYNEQFF
clone size: few
D gene: .
J gene: TRBJ2-1
V gene: TRBV12-3/TRBV12-4

CDR3 DNA: TGTGCCAGCAGCCAAGAACGCGGGAGGACCCTTTACAATGAGCAGTTCTTC
CDR3 protein: CASSQERGRTLYNEQFF
clone size: .
D gene: TRBD2
J gene: TRBJ2-1
V gene: TRBV3-1

CDR3 DNA: TGTGCCAGCCTAACAACCCAGGGTAGCTATGGCTACACCTTC
CDR3 protein: CASLTTQGSYGYTF
clone size: .
D gene: .
J gene: TRBJ1-2
V gene: TRBV28

CDR3 DNA: TGTGCCAGCAGCGTAACACGGGTAAATTCACCCCTCCACTTT
CDR3 protein: CASSVTRVNSPLHF
clone size: few
D gene: .
J gene: TRBJ1-6
V gene: TRBV9

CDR3 DNA: TGTGCCAGCAGCTACGTAGCGGAAAACACAGATACGCAGTATTTT
CDR3 protein: CASSYVAENTDTQYF
clone size: few
D gene: .
J gene: TRBJ2-3
V gene: TRBV7-6

CDR3 DNA: TGCGCCAGCAGCCTGACTATTAACAATGAGCAGTTCTTC
CDR3 protein: CASSLTINNEQFF
clone size: few
D gene: .
J gene: TRBJ2-1
V gene: TRBV5-1

CDR3 DNA: TGTGCCAGTAGTATACTCGCCACAGGGCGAAGCCCTAATAATTCACCCCTCCACTTT
CDR3 protein: CASSILATGRSPNNSPLHF
clone size: .
D gene: .
J gene: TRBJ1-6
V gene: TRBV7-4

CDR3 DNA: TGCAGTGCTAGAGAGGGGAGGGGAACTAATGAAAAACTGTTTTTT
CDR3 protein: CSAREGRGTNEKLFF
clone size: .
D gene: .
J gene: TRBJ1-4
V gene: TRBV20-1

CDR3 DNA: TGTGCCAGCAGCCTGATGGTAGATACGCAGTATTTT
CDR3 protein: CASSLMVDTQYF
clone size: .
D gene: .
J gene: TRBJ2-3
V gene: TRBV28

CDR3 DNA: TGCAGCGTCCCTACGACTAGCGGGCCACTGTTCTTC
CDR3 protein: CSVPTTSGPLFF
clone size: many
D gene: TRBD2
J gene: TRBJ2-1
V gene: TRBV29-1

CDR3 DNA: TGCTGTGCTAGAGACAGGACAGGGGATATGCGGGCCAACGTCCTGACTTTC
CDR3 protein: CCARDRTGDMRANVLTF
clone size: .
D gene: TRBD1
J gene: TRBJ2-6
V gene: TRBV20-1

CDR3 DNA: TGTGCCAGCAGCCTCGTGGGCGGGGGAGGCACAGATACGCAGTATTTT
CDR3 protein: CASSLVGGGGTDTQYF
clone size: .
D gene: TRBD2
J gene: TRBJ2-3
V gene: TRBV7-6

CDR3 DNA: TGCAGTGGCGTCGGTGCGGGGAATTACAATGAGCAGTTCTTC
CDR3 protein: CSGVGAGNYNEQFF
clone size: .
D gene: .
J gene: TRBJ2-1
V gene: TRBV20-1

CDR3 DNA: TGTGCCAGCATTAAACAGGGGATCCCCTGGGGGGGTGAGCAGTTCTTC
CDR3 protein: CASIKQGIPWGGEQFF
clone size: .
D gene: .
J gene: TRBJ2-1
V gene: TRBV2

CDR3 DNA: TGTGCCAGCAGTTCATTAGGGGGGGGATACAATGAGCAGTTCTTC
CDR3 protein: CASSSLGGGYNEQFF
clone size: .
D gene: .
J gene: TRBJ2-1
V gene: TRBV12-3/TRBV12-4

CDR3 DNA: TGTGCCAGCAGCTCCACCTCCAGACGGATCCAAGAGACCCAGTACTTC
CDR3 protein: CASSSTSRRIQETQYF
clone size: .
D gene: .
J gene: TRBJ2-5
V gene: TRBV7-2

CDR3 DNA: TGTGCCAGCAGTTACTCAGGGGGCGGTGAGCAGTTCTTC
CDR3 protein: CASSYSGGGEQFF
clone size: few
D gene: TRBD1
J gene: TRBJ2-1
V gene: TRBV2

CDR3 DNA: TGTGCCAGCACCTTCAGCCGGGGGGCCTACGAGCAGTACTTC
CDR3 protein: CASTFSRGAYEQYF
clone size: .
D gene: TRBD2
J gene: TRBJ2-7
V gene: TRBV7-9

CDR3 DNA: TGCAGTGCTAGAGATATCAATGAGCAGTTCTTC
CDR3 protein: CSARDINEQFF
clone size: few
D gene: .
J gene: TRBJ2-1
V gene: TRBV20-1

CDR3 DNA: TGTGCCAGTGATGCAGGGGGAACCTACGAGCAGTACTTC
CDR3 protein: CASDAGGTYEQYF
clone size: few
D gene: TRBD1
J gene: TRBJ2-7
V gene: TRBV19

CDR3 DNA: TGTGCCAGCAGCCATTCAGCGAACACCGGGGAGCTGTTTTTT
CDR3 protein: CASSHSANTGELFF
clone size: .
D gene: .
J gene: TRBJ2-2
V gene: TRBV3-1

CDR3 DNA: TGTGCCACCAGTGAGGCAGGGGCTAGCAATCAGCCCCAGCATTTT
CDR3 protein: CATSEAGASNQPQHF
clone size: .
D gene: .
J gene: TRBJ1-5
V gene: TRBV24-1

CDR3 DNA: TGTGCCAGCAGACGTGCCCGGACTAGCGGGGATATCACTAGCACAGATACGCAGTATTTT
CDR3 protein: CASRRARTSGDITSTDTQYF
clone size: .
D gene: TRBD2
J gene: TRBJ2-3
V gene: TRBV6-2/TRBV6-3

CDR3 DNA: TGCAGTGCGAAAATAGCGGGAGGTTACAATGAGCAGTTCTTC
CDR3 protein: CSAKIAGGYNEQFF
clone size: many
D gene: TRBD2
J gene: TRBJ2-1
V gene: TRBV20-1

CDR3 DNA: TGTGCCAGCAGTCGCCTGACAGGGGGTTGGGCCTACGAGCAGTACTTC
CDR3 protein: CASSRLTGGWAYEQYF
clone size: .
D gene: TRBD1
J gene: TRBJ2-7
V gene: TRBV6-1

CDR3 DNA: TGCAGTGCTGTGCACGACATATCTTTTGGCTACACCTTC
CDR3 protein: CSAVHDISFGYTF
clone size: few
D gene: .
J gene: TRBJ1-2
V gene: TRBV20-1

CDR3 DNA: TGTGCCAGCAGTTTAAGGGCGTTGAGTTCACCCCTCCACTTT
CDR3 protein: CASSLRALSSPLHF
clone size: .
D gene: .
J gene: TRBJ1-6
V gene: TRBV12-3/TRBV12-4

CDR3 DNA: TGTGCCAGCAGTGAGCCGGGATTCTTCTACGAGCAGTACTTC
CDR3 protein: CASSEPGFFYEQYF
clone size: .
D gene: .
J gene: TRBJ2-7
V gene: TRBV6-1

CDR3 DNA: TGTGCCACCAGCAGAGATTCGGGGATTCGGCCCCAGCATTTT
CDR3 protein: CATSRDSGIRPQHF
clone size: .
D gene: .
J gene: TRBJ1-5
V gene: TRBV15

CDR3 DNA: TGTGCCAGCACTCCCCGGGGGGTCGCGGGAGAAGGTGGTGAGCAGTTCTTC
CDR3 protein: CASTPRGVAGEGGEQFF
clone size: .
D gene: TRBD2
J gene: TRBJ2-1
V gene: TRBV6-1

CDR3 DNA: TGTGCCAGCAGGGGACTAGCGGGAGATCGGGCGAACACCGGGGAGCTGTTTTTT
CDR3 protein: CASRGLAGDRANTGELFF
clone size: .
D gene: TRBD2
J gene: TRBJ2-2
V gene: TRBV7-6

CDR3 DNA: TGTGCCAGCAGTTCGGTTCCGACGGGCTCCTACGAGCAGTACTTC
CDR3 protein: CASSSVPTGSYEQYF
clone size: few
D gene: .
J gene: TRBJ2-7
V gene: TRBV27

CDR3 DNA: TGTGCCAGCAGCTCGTTAGCGGGCCTCCAAGAGACCCAGTACTTC
CDR3 protein: CASSSLAGLQETQYF
clone size: many
D gene: TRBD2
J gene: TRBJ2-5
V gene: TRBV7-2

CDR3 DNA: TGTGCCAGCAGTTTAGGTACAGGGAATGGCTACACCTTC
CDR3 protein: CASSLGTGNGYTF
clone size: few
D gene: .
J gene: TRBJ1-2
V gene: TRBV28

CDR3 DNA: TGCAGTGCCACGGGACGGCCGAACACCGGGGAGCTGTTTTTT
CDR3 protein: CSATGRPNTGELFF
clone size: few
D gene: .
J gene: TRBJ2-2
V gene: TRBV20-1

CDR3 DNA: TGCGCCAGCAGCTTGGCCTTAGGACAGAGCACAGATACGCAGTATTTT
CDR3 protein: CASSLALGQSTDTQYF
clone size: .
D gene: .
J gene: TRBJ2-3
V gene: TRBV5-1

CDR3 DNA: TGTGCCAGCAGGAAGGGTGGGACAGTATCGAACACTGAAGCTTTCTTT
CDR3 protein: CASRKGGTVSNTEAFF
clone size: .
D gene: TRBD1
J gene: TRBJ1-1
V gene: TRBV3-1

CDR3 DNA: TGCGCCAGCAGCGGATCGGGACCTACCAACACGATGGGTGAGCAGTTCTTC
CDR3 protein: CASSGSGPTNTMGEQFF
clone size: few
D gene: .
J gene: TRBJ2-1
V gene: TRBV5-1

CDR3 DNA: TGCAGTGCTAGAGATGCGGACTGGCCTCGAGAGCAGTTCTTC
CDR3 protein: CSARDADWPREQFF
clone size: .
D gene: .
J gene: TRBJ2-1
V gene: TRBV20-1

CDR3 DNA: TGCGCCAGCAGCCGACCGGGACTAGCGGTCAATGAGCAGTTCTTC
CDR3 protein: CASSRPGLAVNEQFF
clone size: .
D gene: TRBD2
J gene: TRBJ2-1
V gene: TRBV5-1

CDR3 DNA: TGCGCCAGCAGCCGAGGGGGTGCGGACACTGAAGCTTTCTTT
CDR3 protein: CASSRGGADTEAFF
clone size: .
D gene: .
J gene: TRBJ1-1
V gene: TRBV5-1

CDR3 DNA: TGTGCCACCAGTGATTCGACAGGGTTCGTACCAAACATTCAGTACTTC
CDR3 protein: CATSDSTGFVPNIQYF
clone size: .
D gene: TRBD1
J gene: TRBJ2-4
V gene: TRBV24-1

CDR3 DNA: TGTGCCAGCAGTAGACCGGGACGCCAAGAGACCCAGTACTTC
CDR3 protein: CASSRPGRQETQYF
clone size: .
D gene: .
J gene: TRBJ2-5
V gene: TRBV6-1

CDR3 DNA: TGTGCCAGCAAAGCGGACGAGTACAATGAGCAGTTCTTC
CDR3 protein: CASKADEYNEQFF
clone size: .
D gene: .
J gene: TRBJ2-1
V gene: TRBV2

CDR3 DNA: TGTGCCAGCAGTGAGGCGGCCCCGAACACCGGGGAGCTGTTTTTT
CDR3 protein: CASSEAAPNTGELFF
clone size: .
D gene: .
J gene: TRBJ2-2
V gene: TRBV2

CDR3 DNA: TGCGCCAGCAGCTTTCCCGCGGGTGCAGATACGCAGTATTTT
CDR3 protein: CASSFPAGADTQYF
clone size: .
D gene: .
J gene: TRBJ2-3
V gene: TRBV5-1

CDR3 DNA: TGTGCCAGCAGCCGGACTAGGACAGGGCTCAACGAGCAGTACTTC
CDR3 protein: CASSRTRTGLNEQYF
clone size: few
D gene: .
J gene: TRBJ2-7
V gene: TRBV5-8

CDR3 DNA: TGCGCCAGCAGCTTGGGGACCATTAAAGAGACCCAGTACTTC
CDR3 protein: CASSLGTIKETQYF
clone size: .
D gene: .
J gene: TRBJ2-5
V gene: TRBV5-1

CDR3 DNA: TGCAGTGCTAGCCCTCCCGGGGTTGGCTACGAGCAGTACTTC
CDR3 protein: CSASPPGVGYEQYF
clone size: few
D gene: .
J gene: TRBJ2-7
V gene: TRBV20-1

CDR3 DNA: TGTGCCAGCAGCTTAGAGGTCGGGGAAGCTTTCTTT
CDR3 protein: CASSLEVGEAFF
clone size: .
D gene: .
J gene: TRBJ1-1
V gene: TRBV11-2

CDR3 DNA: TGTGCCAGCAGCTTAGTAGGGGGGCAGAGTTATAGCAATCAGCCCCAGCATTTT
CDR3 protein: CASSLVGGQSYSNQPQHF
clone size: many
D gene: .
J gene: TRBJ1-5
V gene: TRBV11-2